These 22 T cell receptor beta chains came from one sample sequenced in a study of cytotoxic CD8 clonotypes in ibrutinib-treated CLL. This table comes from immunoSEQ multiplex PCR, and its TCRdb copy is limited to in-frame clones, with some not included. This sample yields approximately 100,000 clones, of which approximately 80% are seen a single time; 20% to 25% belongs to the top ten. This material consisted of PBMCs, taken after 24 months of ibrutinib treatment. The receptors were sampled from a human donor with chronic lymphocytic leukemia.

This chain's CDR3 is CASRPLDRGGLNIQYF. Here the CDR3 DNA reads TGTGCCAGCAGGCCCTTGGACAGGGGAGGTTTAAACATTCAGTACTTC. The chain recombines TRBV27 with TRBJ2-4; 9 bases map to TRBD1. After removal of 6 bases from V and 6 bases from J, the junction contained 12 bases not matched to a gene. Looked up from germline, CDR1 is MNHEY and CDR2 is SMNVEV (reference sequence). The CDR3 sequence is 16 residues long.

This clone was recorded a few times. This chain uses TRBV28 with TRBJ1-1, with TRBD1 matching 7 bases. Germline values: CDR1 MDHEN, CDR2 SYDVKM. Losses at the gene ends were 6 bases for V and 8 bases for J; bases not matched to a gene: 12. The CDR3 covers 14 residues. CDR3 residues: CASSPTPQGREAFF. CDR3 bases: TGTGCCAGCAGCCCGACCCCACAGGGGCGGGAAGCTTTCTTT.

This chain links TRBV28 with TRBJ1-1, with a tentative D call TRBD1 (5 bases). CDR3 size: 15 residues. V was trimmed by 6 bases and J by 2 bases, leaving 16 bases between them. The germline CDR1 and CDR2 sequences are MDHEN and SYDVKM. The DNA of the CDR3 is TGTGCCAGCAGGCCCACGGGGGACCCTAACACTGAAGCTTTCTTT. This codes for CASRPTGDPNTEAFF.

The gene calls are TRBV4-2 and TRBJ2-5, with 10 bases identical to TRBD2. With 0 bases clipped from V and 1 base from J, the junction kept 2 bases outside the gene matches. Germline-derived CDR1 and CDR2 are LGHNA and YNFKEQ. CDR3 length: 16 amino acids. The CDR3 DNA sequence: TGTGCCAGCAGCCAAGATGGGACTAGCGTCCAAGAGACCCAGTACTTC. Residues: CASSQDGTSVQETQYF.

Only a few counts were recorded for this clone. The chain combines TRBV7-8 with TRBJ2-1, with 9 bases identical to TRBD2. Germline V gene data show CDR1 as SGHVS and CDR2 as FQNEAQ. Trimming cost V 8 bases and J 6 bases; bases outside gene matches: 8. The CDR3 totals 14 residues. The CDR3 protein is CASGSTSGSNEQFF. The CDR3 DNA reads as TGTGCCAGCGGTTCGACTAGCGGATCCAATGAGCAGTTCTTC.

With respect to this clone: Other nucleotide sequences from this sample produce the same CDR3. The V and J genes are TRBV19 and TRBJ1-4; TRBD1 might be the D (6 bases). CDR3 length equals 15 residues. V was cut by 9 bases and J by 0 bases, with 14 bases left in between. Germline V gene data show CDR1 as LNHDA and CDR2 as SQIVND (reference sequence). CDR3 residues: CASRTGPATNEKLFF. In DNA form, the CDR3 reads TGTGCCAGCCGAACAGGGCCCGCAACTAATGAAAAACTGTTTTTT. Variable domain in full (rest from reference TRBV19 and TRBJ1-4): DGGITQSPKYLFRKEGQNVTLSCEQNLNHDAMYWYRQDPGQGLRLIYYSQIVNDFQKGDIAEGYSVSREKKESFPLTVTSAQKNPTAFYLCASRTGPATNEKLFFGSGTQLSVL.

The V and J genes are TRBV19 and TRBJ2-7; D uncertain. The CDR3 loop spans 11 amino acids. Germline CDR1 reads LNHDA; CDR2 reads SQIVND (reference sequence). V dropped 3 bases and J dropped 6 bases, with 6 bases sitting between them. CDR3 bases: TGTGCCAGTAGTATTGGTTCCGAGCAGTACTTC. It encodes CASSIGSEQYF.

This chain joins TRBV14 and TRBJ1-2; a weak D match, TRBD1 (5 bases). The CDR3 runs 15 residues. Germline lookup yields CDR1 SGHDN and CDR2 FVKESK. Trimming took off 3 bases at V and 0 bases at J, with 11 bases between the two ends. The DNA for the CDR3 is TGTGCCAGCAGCCACCACCCGACAGCTAACTATGGCTACACCTTC. Its protein is CASSHHPTANYGYTF. The full variable domain, its missing parts supplied by reference TRBV14 and TRBJ1-2, is EAGVTQFPSHSVIEKGQTVTLRCDPISGHDNLYWYRRVMGKEIKFLLHFVKESKQDESGMPNNRFLAERTGGTYSTLKVQPAELEDSGVYFCASSHHPTANYGYTFGSGTRLTVV.

This rearrangement joins TRBV7-2 to TRBJ2-7; 8 positions agree with TRBD1. The CDR3 has 12 amino acids. J was trimmed by 10 bases and V by 3 bases; bases with no gene match: 5. Germline V gene sequence: CDR1 SGHTA, CDR2 FQGNSA. The CDR3 loop is CASSLEDRDQYF. CDR3 sequence (DNA): TGTGCCAGCAGCTTGGAGGACAGGGACCAGTACTTC.

The V gene is TRBV4-3, the J gene TRBJ2-3, with 9 bases that match TRBD1. This CDR3 comprises 15 residues. CDR1 and CDR2 from the germline V gene are LGHNA and YSLEER. The trim removed 0 bases at V and 7 bases at J, leaving 5 bases unmatched. In DNA, the CDR3 is TGCGCCAGCAGCCAAGATTCGGGACAGGGTAATACGCAGTATTTT. Its translation is CASSQDSGQGNTQYF.

The chain carries TRBV6-1 and TRBJ2-1, with TRBD2 identical over 10 bases. CDR3 length: 13 residues. V shed 6 bases and J 7 bases; nucleotides not matched to a gene: 3. Per germline, CDR1 MNHNS and CDR2 SASEGT. CDR3 sequence reads: CASRLAGRNEQFF. The CDR3 DNA reads TGTGCCAGCAGACTAGCGGGACGGAATGAGCAGTTCTTC.

This sequence joins TRBV18 and TRBJ2-1; D is unclear. Germline CDR1 and CDR2: KGHSH and LQKENI. This CDR3 region has 11 residues. Trimming pared 1 base from V and 8 bases from J, leaving 3 bases between. CDR3: CASSPLYEQFF. The CDR3 DNA is TGTGCCAGCTCACCACTCTATGAGCAGTTCTTC.

In this sample, this clone turned up once. The chain employs TRBV6-1 and TRBJ2-5; 11 nucleotides match TRBD2. The CDR3 totals 14 residues. In germline, CDR1 is MNHNS, CDR2 SASEGT. V shed 5 bases and J 4 bases; nucleotides not matched to a gene: 3. The CDR3: CASSLAGGPETQYF. The CDR3 nucleotides read TGTGCCAGCAGTTTAGCGGGGGGGCCAGAGACCCAGTACTTC.

This clone has a single count. The chain carries TRBV10-3 and TRBJ2-5; TRBD1 might be the D (5 bases). The CDR3 has 15 amino acids. The germline V gene has CDR1 ENHRY and CDR2 SYGVKD. V was trimmed by 0 bases and J by 3 bases, leaving 11 bases between them. CDR3 sequence: CAISESGGREETQYF. The CDR3 DNA reads TGTGCCATCAGTGAGTCTGGTGGCAGGGAAGAGACCCAGTACTTC.

The chain recombines TRBV6-1 with TRBJ1-1; D not resolved. The CDR3 is made up of 16 amino acids. Germline values: CDR1 MNHNS, CDR2 SASEGT. Trimming stripped 4 bases from V and 1 base from J, with 16 bases between. The CDR3 sequence: CASSGPRRQSNTEAFF. The CDR3 DNA sequence: TGTGCCAGCAGTGGACCTAGGCGACAATCGAACACTGAAGCTTTCTTT.

The chain combines TRBV2 with TRBJ2-7; D may correspond to TRBD1 or TRBD2 (5 bases each). The germline gives CDR1 SNHLY, CDR2 FYNNEI. The CDR3 is 14 amino acids. Trimming stripped 2 bases from V and 2 bases from J, with 10 bases between. The CDR3 reads CASSERGRAYEQYF. For the CDR3, the DNA is TGTGCCAGCAGTGAACGGGGCAGAGCCTACGAGCAGTACTTC.

The chain links TRBV4-1 to TRBJ2-3; a possible D gene is TRBD1 (5 bases). The CDR3 totals 16 residues. Deletions cut 1 base from V and 0 bases from J, with 11 bases between. CDR1 and CDR2 from the germline V gene are MGHRA and YSYEKL. The CDR3 sequence is CASSQVKGVSTDTQYF. Here the CDR3 DNA reads TGCGCCAGCAGCCAAGTTAAAGGGGTTAGCACAGATACGCAGTATTTT.

The rearrangement uses TRBV27 and TRBJ1-4; the D gene is possibly TRBD1 (5 bases). The CDR3 is 15 residues long. Germline CDR1 and CDR2: MNHEY and SMNVEV (reference sequence). The V gene lost 4 bases and the J gene lost 7 bases, with 16 bases spanning the gap. This CDR3 reads CASSWGGEPSEKLFF. CDR3 in DNA: TGTGCCAGCAGTTGGGGGGGGGAACCGAGTGAAAAACTGTTTTTT.

The J gene is TRBJ1-4, the V gene TRBV15, with a weak D call TRBD1 (6 bases). Trimming stripped 2 bases from V and 4 bases from J, with 11 bases between. This CDR3 comprises 15 residues. Germline CDR1 is LNHNV and CDR2 is YYDKDF (reference sequence). The CDR3 loop reads CATSRQQGVNEKLFF. CDR3 in DNA: TGTGCCACCAGCAGACAACAGGGAGTTAATGAAAAACTGTTTTTT.

The table lists this clone with a few counts. The chain couples TRBV5-5 to TRBJ2-7; D may be TRBD1 or TRBD2 (5 bases each). The CDR3 sequence is 14 residues long. The germline V gene has CDR1 SGHKS and CDR2 YYEKEE (reference sequence). Trimming pared 4 bases from V and 6 bases from J, leaving 17 bases between. CDR3 amino acids: CASSPAGHGTEQYF. CDR3 nucleotide sequence: TGTGCCAGCAGCCCGGCCGGACACGGGACCGAGCAGTACTTC.

This clone was observed a single time. One end of the junction varies from germline; a read error may be responsible. The chain uses TRBV5-6 and TRBJ1-2, with D possibly TRBD1 on 5 matching bases. Germline CDR1 is SGHDT and CDR2 is YYEEEE. The CDR3 has 15 residues. This chain's CDR3 is CASSPGVGADRGHTF. The DNA of the CDR3 is TGTGCCAGCAGCCCAGGTGTAGGGGCGGACCGTGGCCACACCTTC.

V is TRBV5-4 and J is TRBJ1-2; D is possibly TRBD1 (6 bases). Trimming removed 0 bases from V and 0 bases from J, with 24 bases in between. The CDR3 runs to 20 residues. Germline loops: CDR1 SGHNT, CDR2 YYREEE (reference sequence). In DNA form, the CDR3 reads TGTGCCAGCAGCTTGGATGGTGGTTTCAGGGGCGGGAATGCTAACTATGGCTACACCTTC. It is translated as CASSLDGGFRGGNANYGYTF.